Following are 5 T cell receptor beta chains from one sample sequenced in a study of blood T cell repertoires in COVID-19. The repertoire was sequenced with immunoSEQ multiplex PCR; TCRdb's copy has only in-frame clones and lacks some. This sample has about 160,000 clones; around 84% occur once, and the top ten carry 8.3%. The sequenced sample was peripheral blood. All receptors derive from a woman aged 60-75 years with COVID-19, enrolled during active disease.

Remarks on this clone: This sample also contains other DNA sequences that code for the same CDR3. This chain connects TRBV5-6 to TRBJ1-2, with D possibly TRBD1 on 6 matching bases. The germline gives CDR1 SGHDT, CDR2 YYEEEE. This CDR3 has 14 residues. V gave up 3 bases and J gave up 2 bases, with 11 bases separating them. The CDR3: CASSSGQTNYGYTF. The CDR3 region has the DNA TGTGCCAGCAGCTCCGGACAGACGAACTATGGCTACACCTTC.

The V and J genes are TRBV6-5 and TRBJ1-2, with a possible D match to TRBD1 (5 bases). Trimming removed 10 bases at V and 8 bases at J, with 14 bases between. Germline CDR1 MNHEY, CDR2 SVGAGI. The CDR3 extends over 11 amino acids. The CDR3 protein is CATMTVLGYTF. CDR3 DNA sequence: TGTGCCACAATGACAGTTTTGGGCTACACCTTC.

The genes are TRBV6-5 and TRBJ1-2; tentatively, D is TRBD1 (6 bases). The germline V gene encodes CDR1 MNHEY and CDR2 SVGAGI. There are 14 residues in the CDR3. Trimming took 5 bases from V and 6 from J, leaving 16 bases between them. The CDR3 DNA is TGTGCCAGCAGTCAACAGGGCTTTGGTAATGGCTACACCTTC. It yields the protein CASSQQGFGNGYTF.

V and J are TRBV6-5 and TRBJ2-7; tentative D call: TRBD2 (6 bases). CDR1 and CDR2 (germline): MNHEY, SVGAGI. V was pared by 4 bases and J by 0 bases, with 13 bases between. This CDR3 is 15 amino acids long. CDR3 coding DNA: TGTGCCAGCAGTTCGGCCGGGACTTTCTCCTACGAGCAGTACTTC. Translated, it gives CASSSAGTFSYEQYF.

The rearrangement joins TRBV5-1 to TRBJ1-5; a possible D gene is TRBD1 (5 bases). V lost 0 bases and J 0 bases, leaving 7 bases between the germline ends. Germline V gene sequence: CDR1 SGHRS, CDR2 YFSETQ. The CDR3 runs 15 residues. The chain's CDR3 is CASSLGGNSNQPQHF. In nucleotides, the CDR3 is TGCGCCAGCAGCTTGGGGGGCAATAGCAATCAGCCCCAGCATTTT.